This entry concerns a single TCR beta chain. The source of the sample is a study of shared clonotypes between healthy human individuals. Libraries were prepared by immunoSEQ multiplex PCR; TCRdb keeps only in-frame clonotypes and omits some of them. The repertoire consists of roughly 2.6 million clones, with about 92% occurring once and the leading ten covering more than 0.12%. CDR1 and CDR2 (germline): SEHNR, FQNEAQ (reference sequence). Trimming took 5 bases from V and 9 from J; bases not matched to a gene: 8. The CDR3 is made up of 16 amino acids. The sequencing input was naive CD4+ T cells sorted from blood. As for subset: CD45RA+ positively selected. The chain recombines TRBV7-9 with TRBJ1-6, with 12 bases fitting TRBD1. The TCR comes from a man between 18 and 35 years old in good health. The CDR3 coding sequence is TGTGCCAGCAGCGCCTCAGGGACAGGGGGCACTTCACCCCTCCACTTT. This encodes CASSASGTGGTSPLHF.